These 23 T cell receptor beta chains originate from one sample sequenced in a study of blood T cell repertoires in COVID-19. The repertoire was sequenced with immunoSEQ multiplex PCR; TCRdb's copy has only in-frame clones and lacks some. This sample yields around 200,000 clones, of which around 80% are seen a single time; 13% to 15% belongs to the top ten. Specimen: peripheral blood. All receptors come from a young man with active or convalescent COVID-19.

The chain employs TRBV28 and TRBJ1-5; D is possibly TRBD1 (5 bases). Germline CDR1 and CDR2: MDHEN and SYDVKM. The CDR3 has 13 residues. V lost 2 bases, J lost 7 bases, and 9 bases lay in between. This chain's CDR3 is CASSLGREQPQHF. CDR3 DNA: TGTGCCAGCAGTTTAGGCAGGGAACAGCCCCAGCATTTT. The whole variable domain, filled in from reference TRBV28 and TRBJ1-5, reads DVKVTQSSRYLVKRTGEKVFLECVQDMDHENMFWYRQDPGLGLRLIYFSYDVKMKEKGDIPEGYSVSREKKERFSLILESASTNQTSMYLCASSLGREQPQHFGDGTRLSIL.

This chain connects TRBV11-2 to TRBJ2-2, with TRBD2 matching over 12 bases. V was clipped by 4 bases and J by 6 bases; unmatched bases: 9. In germline, CDR1 is SGHAT, CDR2 FQNNGV. The CDR3 spans 17 residues. The CDR3 nucleotides read TGTGCCAGCAGCTCGCTAGCGGGGGGGCCCGGCCCCGGGGAGCTGTTTTTT. Amino acids: CASSSLAGGPGPGELFF.

The chain combines TRBV12-3 or TRBV12-4 with TRBJ2-7; 7 bases map to TRBD1. The V gene end was trimmed by 8 bases and the J gene end by 6 bases; junction bases not matched to a gene: 4. The CDR3 spans 11 residues. This CDR3 is CASGYRGEQYF. In DNA form, the CDR3 reads TGTGCCAGCGGGTACAGGGGCGAGCAGTACTTC.

The chain is built from TRBV4-1 and TRBJ1-1; D call uncertain. The CDR3 runs to 13 residues. Germline V gene lookup returns CDR1 MGHRA and CDR2 YSYEKL. The V gene lost 3 bases and the J gene lost 7 bases, with 12 bases spanning the gap. The CDR3 coding sequence is TGCGCCAGCAGCCAGGCCCTTCACCTTGAAGCTTTCTTT. Residues: CASSQALHLEAFF.

The genes are TRBV13 and TRBJ2-1; 7 bases line up with TRBD1. After removal of 4 bases from V and 6 bases from J, the junction contained 15 bases not matched to a gene. This CDR3 has 17 amino acids. CDR1 and CDR2 (germline): PRHDT, FYEKMQ (reference sequence). CDR3 sequence: CASSSPDPLRGLNEQFF. In DNA, the CDR3 is TGTGCCAGCAGCTCACCCGATCCGCTGAGGGGGCTCAATGAGCAGTTCTTC.

The gene calls are TRBV4-1 and TRBJ2-7, with 7 bases matching TRBD1. This CDR3 spans 15 amino acids. J lost 2 bases, V lost 0 bases, and 4 bases had no gene match. Germline V gene data show CDR1 as MGHRA and CDR2 as YSYEKL. Here the CDR3 DNA reads TGCGCCAGCAGCCAAGAAGGGCAGGGGGCCTACGAGCAGTACTTC. It is translated as CASSQEGQGAYEQYF.

This clone was seen a single time. The genes are TRBV18 and TRBJ1-5; 9 nucleotides match TRBD1. V trimming: 5 bases; J trimming: 6 bases; junction bases outside the gene matches: 11. CDR3 length equals 16 residues. CDR1 is KGHSH and CDR2 is LQKENI in the germline V gene. The DNA for the CDR3 is TGTGCCAGCTCAGATTCGGGACAGGGAAGCGGTCAGCCCCAGCATTTT. Translating it yields CASSDSGQGSGQPQHF.

This chain links TRBV7-9 with TRBJ1-1; D remains ambiguous. This CDR3 has 15 amino acids. Germline CDR1 and CDR2: SEHNR and FQNEAQ (reference sequence). V was pared by 5 bases and J by 4 bases, with 17 bases between. The CDR3 reads CASSPDTTPGTEAFF. The CDR3 DNA is TGTGCCAGCAGCCCGGATACGACTCCGGGCACTGAAGCTTTCTTT.

The chain couples TRBV2 to TRBJ2-7; 7 bases map to TRBD1. CDR3 size: 12 residues. Germline V gene lookup returns CDR1 SNHLY and CDR2 FYNNEI. The V gene end was trimmed by 10 bases and the J gene end by 0 bases; junction bases not matched to a gene: 3. Here the CDR3 reads CATQGDSYEQYF. Written as DNA, the CDR3 is TGTGCCACCCAGGGGGACTCCTACGAGCAGTACTTC.

This chain uses TRBV11-3 with TRBJ2-3, with TRBD2 matching 10 bases. Per the germline V gene, CDR1 is SGHNT and CDR2 is YENEEA. This CDR3 comprises 15 residues. Germline trimming cut 6 bases from V and 2 bases from J; bases unmatched to any gene: 5. This CDR3 reads CASREREGVTDTQYF. In DNA form, the CDR3 reads TGTGCCAGCAGAGAGCGGGAGGGGGTCACAGATACGCAGTATTTT.

This clone showed up just once. The J gene is TRBJ1-2, the V gene TRBV6-5; D remains unclear. The CDR3 extends over 13 amino acids. Germline values: CDR1 MNHEY, CDR2 SVGAGI. V was pared by 6 bases and J by 7 bases, with 15 bases between. The CDR3 DNA reads TGTGCCAGCAGACCCGACGGCGGAGTTGGCTACACCTTC. Protein: CASRPDGGVGYTF.

V gene TRBV25-1 combines with J gene TRBJ1-5, with D possibly matching TRBD1 (5 bases). The CDR3 contains 12 residues. The germline V and J ends were trimmed by 8 bases and 4 bases, with 9 bases remaining between them. Germline CDR1 and CDR2: MGHDK and SYGVNS. CDR3 bases: TGTGCCAGCGCAGGGCGGAATCAGCCCCAGCATTTT. It yields the protein CASAGRNQPQHF.

This chain links TRBV10-1 with TRBJ2-7; 7 bases are a match to TRBD1. J gave up 7 bases and V 1 base, and 10 bases lay outside the gene matches. CDR1 is WNHNN, CDR2 SYGVQD, per germline (reference sequence). The CDR3 length is 15 residues. CDR3 sequence: CASSEFKQGIEEQYF. The DNA for the CDR3 is TGCGCCAGCAGTGAGTTCAAACAGGGGATAGAGGAGCAGTACTTC.

For the CDR3, the DNA is TGCGCCAGCAGCTTGCACAGCGGGAGGGCCTGGGAGCAGTACTTC. This sequence encodes CASSLHSGRAWEQYF. This rearrangement joins TRBV5-1 to TRBJ2-7; 10 positions match TRBD2. The CDR3 loop spans 15 amino acids. From germline, CDR1 is SGHRS and CDR2 YFSETQ. The J segment lost 7 bases and the V segment lost 1 base, leaving 8 bases of the junction unmatched.

The chain recombines TRBV6-6 with TRBJ1-1; possibly TRBD1 for D (6 bases). The CDR3 loop spans 14 amino acids. CDR1 and CDR2 from the germline V gene are MNHNY and SVGAGI (reference sequence). The ends were cut back, 7 bases at V and 5 bases at J, with 17 bases in the middle. DNA for the CDR3: TGTGCCAGCAATGACCGGGACACAGGAACTGAAGCTTTCTTT. Its translation is CASNDRDTGTEAFF.

The V gene is TRBV13, the J gene TRBJ1-6; 7 positions match TRBD1. Per the germline V gene, CDR1 is PRHDT and CDR2 is FYEKMQ (reference sequence). CDR3 length: 17 residues. J lost 4 bases, V lost 1 base, and 7 bases had no gene match. The CDR3 protein is CASSLDRGAFYNSPLHF. The CDR3 region has the DNA TGTGCCAGCAGCTTAGACAGGGGAGCTTTTTATAATTCACCCCTCCACTTT. Based on the CDR3 plus reference TRBV13 and TRBJ1-6, the full variable domain is AAGVIQSPRHLIKEKRETATLKCYPIPRHDTVYWYQQGPGQDPQFLISFYEKMQSDKGSIPDRFSAQQFSDYHSELNMSSLELGDSALYFCASSLDRGAFYNSPLHFGNGTRLTVT.

The V call is TRBV19, the J call TRBJ1-1; D is ambiguous. The CDR3 covers 14 residues. Germline V gene sequence: CDR1 LNHDA, CDR2 SQIVND (reference sequence). Trimming took off 3 bases at V and 6 bases at J, with 14 bases between the two ends. The CDR3 DNA reads as TGTGCCAGTAGTATCTCGAGCGAGTGGGCTGAAGCTTTCTTT. It yields the protein CASSISSEWAEAFF.

V is TRBV6-2 or TRBV6-3 and J is TRBJ1-1; D is perhaps TRBD1 (5 bases). Germline values: CDR1 MNHEY, CDR2 SVGEGT. This CDR3 has 16 residues. V was shortened by 6 bases and J by 2 bases, with 19 bases between the two germline ends. The chain's CDR3 is CASSQLSSGLNTEAFF. The CDR3 DNA reads TGTGCCAGCAGCCAACTCTCATCAGGGCTTAACACTGAAGCTTTCTTT.

The gene calls are TRBV5-1 and TRBJ1-1; the D gene is possibly TRBD1 (6 bases). V lost 4 bases, J lost 5 bases, and 18 bases lay in between. CDR1 is SGHRS, CDR2 YFSETQ, per germline. This CDR3 is 15 amino acids long. DNA for the CDR3: TGCGCCAGCAGCGCCAGGACAGTCAGCGCGACTGAAGCTTTCTTT. It yields the protein CASSARTVSATEAFF. The entire variable domain, with the rest obtained from reference TRBV5-1 and TRBJ1-1, is as follows: KAGVTQTPRYLIKTRGQQVTLSCSPISGHRSVSWYQQTPGQGLQFLFEYFSETQRNKGNFPGRFSGRQFSNSRSEMNVSTLELGDSALYLCASSARTVSATEAFFGQGTRLTVV.

The V call is TRBV6-1, the J call TRBJ2-1; 10 nucleotides match TRBD1. Germline-derived CDR1 and CDR2 are MNHNS and SASEGT. The length of the CDR3 is 17 residues. J gave up 2 bases and V 1 base, and 5 bases lay outside the gene matches. CDR3 sequence (DNA): TGTGCCAGCAGTGAAGGGGGGACAGGGGTCCCCTACAATGAGCAGTTCTTC. This sequence encodes CASSEGGTGVPYNEQFF.

This clone was seen a handful of times. The chain combines TRBV19 with TRBJ1-5, with 7 positions matching TRBD1. Unmatched junction bases numbered 9, after V lost 5 bases and J lost 5 bases. The CDR3 extends over 15 amino acids. Germline CDR1 LNHDA, CDR2 SQIVND (reference sequence). Written as DNA, the CDR3 is TGTGCCAGTAGTTTAACAGGGGCCCCTCATCAGCCCCAGCATTTT. Translating gives CASSLTGAPHQPQHF.

Here the CDR3 reads CASSLVGTTGANIQYF. In DNA form, the CDR3 reads TGTGCCAGCAGCTTGGTTGGGACGACAGGGGCCAACATTCAGTACTTC. The V call is TRBV5-5, the J call TRBJ2-4, with TRBD1 matching 8 bases. CDR3 size: 16 residues. Looked up from germline, CDR1 is SGHKS and CDR2 is YYEKEE (reference sequence). The trim removed 0 bases at V and 7 bases at J, leaving 9 bases unmatched. The whole variable domain, filled in from reference TRBV5-5 and TRBJ2-4, reads DAGVTQSPTHLIKTRGQQVTLRCSPISGHKSVSWYQQVLGQGPQFIFQYYEKEERGRGNFPDRFSARQFPNYSSELNVNALLLGDSALYLCASSLVGTTGANIQYFGAGTRLSVL.

This clone was seen only once. Other nucleotide sequences from this sample produce the same CDR3. J is TRBJ1-2 and V is TRBV27, with D possibly being TRBD1 (6 bases). V shed 6 bases and J shed 2 bases, with 10 bases lying between them. Germline V gives CDR1 MNHEY, CDR2 SMNVEV (reference sequence). This CDR3 is built from 13 residues. CDR3 coding DNA: TGTGCCAGCAGCCTAACAGGGAACTATGGCTACACCTTC. Translating it yields CASSLTGNYGYTF.